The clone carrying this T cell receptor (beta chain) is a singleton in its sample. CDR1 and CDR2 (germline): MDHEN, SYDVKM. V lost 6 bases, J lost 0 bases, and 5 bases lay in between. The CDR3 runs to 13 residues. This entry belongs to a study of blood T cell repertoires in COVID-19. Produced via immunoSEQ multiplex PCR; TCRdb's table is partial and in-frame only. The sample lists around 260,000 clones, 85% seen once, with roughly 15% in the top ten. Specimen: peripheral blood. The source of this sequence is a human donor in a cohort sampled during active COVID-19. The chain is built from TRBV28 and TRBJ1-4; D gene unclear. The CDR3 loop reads CASSPATNEKLFF. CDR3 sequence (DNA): TGTGCCAGCAGCCCTGCAACTAATGAAAAACTGTTTTTT.